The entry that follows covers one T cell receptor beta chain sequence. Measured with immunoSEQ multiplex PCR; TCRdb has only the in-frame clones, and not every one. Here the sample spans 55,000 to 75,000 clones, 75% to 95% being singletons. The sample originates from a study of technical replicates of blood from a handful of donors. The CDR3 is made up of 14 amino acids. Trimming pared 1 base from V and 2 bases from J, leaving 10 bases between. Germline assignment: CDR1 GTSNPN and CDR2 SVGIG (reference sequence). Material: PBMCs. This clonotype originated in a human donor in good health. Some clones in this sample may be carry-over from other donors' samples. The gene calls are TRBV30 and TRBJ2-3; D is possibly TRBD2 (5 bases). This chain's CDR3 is CAWSGRGDTDTQYF. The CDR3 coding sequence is TGTGCCTGGAGTGGACGGGGAGACACAGATACGCAGTATTTT.